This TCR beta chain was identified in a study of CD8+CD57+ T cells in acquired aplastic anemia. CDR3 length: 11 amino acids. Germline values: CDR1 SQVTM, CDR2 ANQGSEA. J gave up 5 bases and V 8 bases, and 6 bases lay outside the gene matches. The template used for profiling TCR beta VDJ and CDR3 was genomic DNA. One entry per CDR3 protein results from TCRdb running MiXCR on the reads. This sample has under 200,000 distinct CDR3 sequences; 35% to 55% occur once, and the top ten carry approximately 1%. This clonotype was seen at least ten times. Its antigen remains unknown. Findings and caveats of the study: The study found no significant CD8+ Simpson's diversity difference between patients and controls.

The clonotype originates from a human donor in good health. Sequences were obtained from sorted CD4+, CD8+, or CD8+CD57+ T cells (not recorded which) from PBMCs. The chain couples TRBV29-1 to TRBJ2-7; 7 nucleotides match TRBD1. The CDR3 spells CSTKTGNEQYF. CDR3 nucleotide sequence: TGCAGCACCAAGACAGGGAACGAGCAGTACTTC.